This TCR beta chain derives from a study of T-cell reconstitution after alpha-beta-depleted transplantation in children. The V end lost 2 bases, the J end lost 4 bases, and 23 bases lay between the germline ends. Germline CDR1 reads LNHNV; CDR2 reads YYDKDF (reference sequence). The CDR3 is 19 residues long. For TCRbeta, the library was prepared with unique molecular identifiers. MiXCR, applied by TCRdb to the PCR reads, yields one record per CDR3 protein. The sample includes over 150,000 distinct CDR3 sequences, around 5.9% seen only once; the top ten take 4.5% to 5.5%. The rearrangement joins TRBV15 to TRBJ2-2; the D gene is possibly TRBD1 (5 bases). The sequencing here drew on PBMCs, taken before TCRalphabeta/CD19-depleted stem cell transplant. This receptor was obtained from a girl under three years old with combined immunodeficiency, due to receive a stem cell transplant. CDR3 DNA: TGTGCCACCAGCAGACCCGCCCAGGGCGCGGTTGTTCCCACCGGGGAGCTGTTTTTT. This gives the protein CATSRPAQGAVVPTGELFF.